This passage covers 19 T cell receptor beta chains from one sample sequenced in a study of human T cells and chemical hapten exposure. Via MiXCR, TCRdb re-called the 5' RACE reads, giving one row per CDR3 protein. The sample yields under 100,000 distinct CDR3 sequences, roughly 15% seen once. Whole blood, unfractionated, served as the material for total RNA extraction. These receptors were taken from a female donor in good health.

J is TRBJ1-3 and V is TRBV12-3 or TRBV12-4, with a weak D call TRBD1 (5 bases). CDR3 length: 17 residues. V lost 2 bases and J 0 bases, leaving 14 bases between the germline ends. The CDR3 is CASSLRHRQSSGNTIYF. The CDR3 DNA is TGTGCCAGCAGTTTACGGCACAGGCAAAGCTCTGGAAACACCATATATTTT.

The chain joins TRBV29-1 to TRBJ2-2; D might be TRBD1 or TRBD2, each matching 5 bases. Germline loops: CDR1 SQVTM, CDR2 ANQGSEA. V gave up 1 base and J gave up 6 bases, with 12 bases separating them. The CDR3 loop spans 14 amino acids. This CDR3 is CSVEVSQGAGELFF. The CDR3 DNA is TGCAGCGTTGAAGTGAGTCAGGGAGCCGGGGAGCTGTTTTTT.

This chain uses TRBV2 with TRBJ1-1; D is uncertain. The CDR3 sequence is 13 residues long. The germline V and J ends were trimmed by 8 bases and 0 bases, with 10 bases remaining between them. Germline V CDR1 and CDR2: SNHLY, FYNNEI. The CDR3 nucleotides are TGTGCCAGCCTTGTGGAGGTGAACACTGAAGCTTTCTTT. It codes for CASLVEVNTEAFF. Combining the CDR3 with reference TRBV2 and TRBJ1-1 gives the whole variable domain EPEVTQTPSHQVTQMGQEVILRCVPISNHLYFYWYRQILGQKVEFLVSFYNNEISEKSEIFDDQFSVERPDGSNFTLKIRSTKLEDSAMYFCASLVEVNTEAFFGQGTRLTVV.

Written as DNA, the CDR3 is TGTGCCAGCAGTCCTCCCGGGACTAGCGGGAGTGATGAGCAGTTCTTC. Translation: CASSPPGTSGSDEQFF. This rearrangement joins TRBV28 to TRBJ2-1; 14 bases match TRBD2. Germline values: CDR1 MDHEN, CDR2 SYDVKM. There are 16 residues in the CDR3. Unmatched junction bases numbered 8, after V lost 5 bases and J lost 8 bases.

This clonotype came up a few times. V usage is TRBV7-9 and J usage is TRBJ1-6, with a possible D match to TRBD1 (6 bases). V was clipped by 3 bases and J by 8 bases, with 17 bases between them. CDR3 length: 16 residues. Germline CDR1 and CDR2: SEHNR and FQNEAQ (reference sequence). The CDR3 DNA sequence: TGTGCCAGCAGCTTCCCCCCAGGGGATTTTGATTCACCCCTCCACTTT. This translates into CASSFPPGDFDSPLHF.

This clonotype was counted only a few times. This chain's CDR3 is CASGGAETYEQYF. In DNA, the CDR3 is TGTGCCAGCGGGGGGGCGGAAACCTACGAGCAGTACTTC. V is TRBV2 and J is TRBJ2-7; the D gene is possibly TRBD2 (7 bases). Trimming left V 8 bases short and J 2 bases short, with 13 bases between. CDR3 length: 13 amino acids. CDR1 and CDR2 (germline): SNHLY, FYNNEI.

This clonotype was counted between two and nine times. The chain joins TRBV13 to TRBJ2-7; 8 nucleotides line up with TRBD2. The V gene end was trimmed by 5 bases and the J gene end by 5 bases; junction bases not matched to a gene: 11. Germline assignment: CDR1 PRHDT and CDR2 FYEKMQ (reference sequence). The CDR3 extends over 15 amino acids. As DNA, the CDR3 is TGTGCCAGCAGCATCCGGACTAGCACGGACGACGAGCAGTACTTC. It is translated as CASSIRTSTDDEQYF.

This clonotype has at least ten counts. The chain uses TRBV7-9 and TRBJ2-1; D is possibly TRBD1 (6 bases). The V and J ends lost 11 bases and 0 bases respectively, with 14 bases between them. CDR1 and CDR2 (germline): SEHNR, FQNEAQ (reference sequence). The CDR3 consists of 14 residues. The CDR3 spells CAAQGLLSYNEQFF. In DNA, the CDR3 is TGTGCCGCCCAGGGGCTCCTCTCCTACAATGAGCAGTTCTTC.

V and J are TRBV18 and TRBJ2-4; D remains unclear. The CDR3 consists of 13 residues. Per germline, CDR1 KGHSH and CDR2 LQKENI. V was pared by 3 bases and J by 3 bases, with 6 bases between. The DNA for the CDR3 is TGTGCCAGCTCACCCGGTGGCAAAAACATTCAGTACTTC. This codes for CASSPGGKNIQYF. Full variable domain (remainder filled in from reference TRBV18 and TRBJ2-4): NAGVMQNPRHLVRRRGQEARLRCSPMKGHSHVYWYRQLPEEGLKFMVYLQKENIIDESGMPKERFSAEFPKEGPSILRIQQVVRGDSAAYFCASSPGGKNIQYFGAGTRLSVL.

This clonotype has a handful of counts. The V gene is TRBV12-3 or TRBV12-4, the J gene TRBJ1-4; a possible D gene is TRBD1 (5 bases). The V and J ends lost 3 bases and 0 bases respectively, with 11 bases between them. The CDR3 length is 16 residues. CDR3 in amino acids: CASSFGRAATNEKLFF. The CDR3 DNA follows: TGTGCCAGCAGTTTTGGCAGGGCCGCAACTAATGAAAAACTGTTTTTT.

This clonotype was seen a handful of times. V gene TRBV29-1 combines with J gene TRBJ2-7, with D uncertain. This CDR3 has 12 residues. In germline, CDR1 is SQVTM, CDR2 ANQGSEA. V was pared by 7 bases and J by 5 bases, with 15 bases between. This CDR3 reads CSGLAGGHEQYF. CDR3 DNA sequence: TGCAGCGGACTTGCCGGTGGACACGAGCAGTACTTC.

The rearrangement joins TRBV6-1 to TRBJ2-7; possible D gene TRBD1, 6 bases. CDR1 MNHNS and CDR2 SASEGT come from the germline V gene. This CDR3 region has 18 residues. The V gene lost 4 bases and the J gene lost 5 bases, with 27 bases spanning the gap. The CDR3 DNA follows: TGTGCCAGCAGTGTGGGTTTTTGGGGGACAACGAAGGGCAACGAGCAGTACTTC. It codes for CASSVGFWGTTKGNEQYF.

This clonotype has a handful of counts. The chain uses TRBV12-3 or TRBV12-4 and TRBJ2-1, with TRBD2 matching 9 bases. Losses at the gene ends were 3 bases for V and 2 bases for J; bases not matched to a gene: 5. There are 16 residues in the CDR3. The CDR3 protein is CASSFAGGRAYNEQFF. The CDR3 bases are TGTGCCAGCAGTTTTGCGGGAGGGAGAGCCTACAATGAGCAGTTCTTC.

The chain is built from TRBV5-1 and TRBJ2-1; TRBD2 is a possible D gene (5 bases). The V gene's germline CDR1 is SGHRS and CDR2 YFSETQ. V was trimmed by 4 bases and J by 5 bases, leaving 19 bases between them. The CDR3 runs 16 residues. In DNA, the CDR3 is TGCGCCAGCAGCATGCAATCGGGAATCGGAAACAATGAGCAGTTCTTC. Encoded protein: CASSMQSGIGNNEQFF.

This clonotype has more than one count but fewer than ten. The rearrangement links TRBV5-1 to TRBJ1-6; unclear D gene. From germline, CDR1 is SGHRS and CDR2 YFSETQ. Between the trimmed V and J ends, which lost 0 bases and 10 bases, there was a span of 8 bases. The CDR3 is 13 amino acids. The CDR3 coding sequence is TGCGCCAGCAGCTTGGTCGTGGACTCACCCCTCCACTTT. Translating it yields CASSLVVDSPLHF.

This chain connects TRBV5-1 to TRBJ2-7; 8 bases line up with TRBD1. Germline V lookup: CDR1 SGHRS, CDR2 YFSETQ. This CDR3 contains 15 residues. J gave up 5 bases and V 4 bases, and 11 bases lay outside the gene matches. The CDR3 coding sequence is TGCGCCAGCAGCCCACTGGACAGGGTCAGGGACGAGCAGTACTTC. It yields the protein CASSPLDRVRDEQYF.

This clonotype came up a few times. The chain carries TRBV9 and TRBJ1-1; perhaps TRBD1 as D (5 bases). The length of the CDR3 is 13 residues. Trimming cost V 0 bases and J 7 bases, with 10 bases left between them. Germline lookup yields CDR1 SGDLS and CDR2 YYNGEE. The CDR3 nucleotides read TGTGCCAGCAGCGTAGTTACGGGGGGTGAAGCTTTCTTT. This encodes CASSVVTGGEAFF. Drawing the rest from reference TRBV9 and TRBJ1-1, the complete variable domain is DSGVTQTPKHLITATGQRVTLRCSPRSGDLSVYWYQQSLDQGLQFLIQYYNGEERAKGNILERFSAQQFPDLHSELNLSSLELGDSALYFCASSVVTGGEAFFGQGTRLTVV.

The chain has TRBV19 and TRBJ1-5; D might be TRBD1 (5 bases). From germline, CDR1 is LNHDA and CDR2 SQIVND (reference sequence). The length of the CDR3 is 15 residues. Trimming pared 4 bases from V and 0 bases from J, leaving 10 bases between. The CDR3 sequence is CASSKDIYSNQPQHF. The CDR3 bases are TGTGCCAGTAGTAAGGACATTTATAGCAATCAGCCCCAGCATTTT.

This clonotype was observed many times. The rearrangement links TRBV28 to TRBJ1-1; D unclear. Germline V gives CDR1 MDHEN, CDR2 SYDVKM. Trimming left V 7 bases short and J 8 bases short, with 14 bases between. CDR3 length: 12 amino acids. CDR3 nucleotide sequence: TGTGCCAGCACCATAGGAGCCCTCGAAGCTTTCTTT. Translation: CASTIGALEAFF.